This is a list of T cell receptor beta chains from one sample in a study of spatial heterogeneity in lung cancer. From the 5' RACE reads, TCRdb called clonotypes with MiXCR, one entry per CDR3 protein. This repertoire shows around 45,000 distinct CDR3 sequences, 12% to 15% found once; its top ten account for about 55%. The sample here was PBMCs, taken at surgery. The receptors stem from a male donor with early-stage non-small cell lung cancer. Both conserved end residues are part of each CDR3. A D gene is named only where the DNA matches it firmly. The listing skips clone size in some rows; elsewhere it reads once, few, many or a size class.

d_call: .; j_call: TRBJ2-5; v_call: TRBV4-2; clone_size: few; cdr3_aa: CASSQEGQNQETQYF; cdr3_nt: TGTGCCAGCAGCCAAGAGGGCCAGAACCAAGAGACCCAGTACTTC
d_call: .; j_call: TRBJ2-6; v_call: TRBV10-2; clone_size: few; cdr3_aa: CASTEGGWYSGANVLTF; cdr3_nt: TGCGCCAGCACCGAGGGGGGTTGGTACTCTGGGGCCAACGTCCTGACTTTC
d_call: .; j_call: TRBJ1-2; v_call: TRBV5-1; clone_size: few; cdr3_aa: CASSLVGGNYGYTF; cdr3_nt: TGCGCCAGCAGCTTGGTGGGCGGCAACTATGGCTACACCTTC
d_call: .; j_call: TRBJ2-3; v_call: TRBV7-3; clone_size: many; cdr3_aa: CASSPYGDGSDTQYF; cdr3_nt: TGTGCCAGCAGCCCTTATGGTGACGGGAGTGATACGCAGTATTTT
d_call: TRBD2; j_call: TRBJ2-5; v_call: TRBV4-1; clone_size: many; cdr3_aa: CASRLGTSGLQETQYF; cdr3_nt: TGCGCCAGCAGACTTGGGACTAGCGGACTCCAAGAGACCCAGTACTTC
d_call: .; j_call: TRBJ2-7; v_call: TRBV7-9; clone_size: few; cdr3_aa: CASSTNSYEQYF; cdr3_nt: TGTGCCAGCAGCACTAACAGCTACGAGCAGTACTTC
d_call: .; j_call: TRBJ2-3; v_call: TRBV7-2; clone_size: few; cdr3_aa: CASTQAGDTQYF; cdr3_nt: TGTGCCAGCACCCAGGCAGGGGATACGCAGTATTTT
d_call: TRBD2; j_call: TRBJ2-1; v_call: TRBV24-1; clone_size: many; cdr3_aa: CATSDSSGGAYNEQFF; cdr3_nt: TGTGCCACCAGTGACTCAAGCGGGGGGGCCTACAATGAGCAGTTCTTC
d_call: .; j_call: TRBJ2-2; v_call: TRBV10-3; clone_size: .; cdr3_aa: CAISGRQGLNTGELFF; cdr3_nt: TGTGCCATCAGTGGACGACAGGGACTGAACACCGGGGAGCTGTTTTTT
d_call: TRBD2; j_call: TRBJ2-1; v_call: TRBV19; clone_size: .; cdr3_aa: CASSIPSGGAENNEQFF; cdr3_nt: TGTGCCAGTAGTATTCCCAGCGGGGGGGCCGAAAACAATGAGCAGTTCTTC
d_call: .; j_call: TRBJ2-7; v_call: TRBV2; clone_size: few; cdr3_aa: CASSVWGGEQYF; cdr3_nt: TGTGCCAGCAGTGTTTGGGGTGGCGAGCAGTACTTC
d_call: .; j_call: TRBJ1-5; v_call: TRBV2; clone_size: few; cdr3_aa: CASRRSYSNQPQHF; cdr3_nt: TGTGCCAGCAGGAGGAGTTATAGCAATCAGCCCCAGCATTTT
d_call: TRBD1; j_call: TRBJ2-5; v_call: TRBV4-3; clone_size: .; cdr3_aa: CASSQDLRSGTGGETQYF; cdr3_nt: TGCGCCAGCAGCCAAGATTTACGCTCCGGGACAGGGGGAGAGACCCAGTACTTC
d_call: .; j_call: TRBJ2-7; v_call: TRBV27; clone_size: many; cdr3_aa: CASSQAIDYEQYF; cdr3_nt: TGTGCCAGCAGTCAGGCAATTGACTACGAGCAGTACTTC
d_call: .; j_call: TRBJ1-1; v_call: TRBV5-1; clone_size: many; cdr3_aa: CASSLDGVGAEAFF; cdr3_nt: TGCGCCAGCAGCTTGGACGGGGTAGGGGCTGAAGCTTTCTTT
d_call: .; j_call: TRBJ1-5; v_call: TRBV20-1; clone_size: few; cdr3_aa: CSASDSRSGGNQPQHF; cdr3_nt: TGCAGTGCTAGTGACTCCCGGTCGGGGGGCAATCAGCCCCAGCATTTT
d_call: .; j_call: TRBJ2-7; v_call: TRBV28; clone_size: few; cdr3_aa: CASTPSGSPSYEQYF; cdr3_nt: TGTGCCAGCACCCCTTCGGGCAGCCCGTCCTACGAGCAGTACTTC
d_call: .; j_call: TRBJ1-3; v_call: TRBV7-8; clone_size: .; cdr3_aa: CASSSPRGSGNTIYF; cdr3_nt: TGTGCCAGCAGCTCCCCCCGGGGATCAGGAAACACCATATATTTT
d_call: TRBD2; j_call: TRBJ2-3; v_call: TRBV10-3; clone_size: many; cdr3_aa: CAAIEGLAGGTDTQYF; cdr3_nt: TGTGCCGCTATTGAGGGACTAGCGGGAGGTACAGATACGCAGTATTTT
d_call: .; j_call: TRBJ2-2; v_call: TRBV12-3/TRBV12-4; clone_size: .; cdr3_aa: CASSSFGQRTGELFF; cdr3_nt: TGTGCCAGCAGCAGTTTTGGACAGCGCACCGGGGAGCTGTTTTTT
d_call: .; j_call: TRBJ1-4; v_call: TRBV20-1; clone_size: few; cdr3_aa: CSAGPTGGRIEKLFF; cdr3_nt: TGCAGTGCGGGACCCACGGGGGGGCGAATTGAAAAACTGTTTTTT
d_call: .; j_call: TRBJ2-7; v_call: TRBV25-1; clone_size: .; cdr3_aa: CASSWGYEQYF; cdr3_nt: TGTGCCAGCAGTTGGGGATACGAGCAGTACTTC
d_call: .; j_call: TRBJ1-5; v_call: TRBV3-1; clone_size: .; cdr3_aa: CASSQDLAGYQPQHF; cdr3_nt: TGTGCCAGCAGCCAAGATTTGGCAGGGTATCAGCCCCAGCATTTT
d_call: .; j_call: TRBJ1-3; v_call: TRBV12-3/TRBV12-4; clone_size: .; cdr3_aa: CASSFDSPAVSGNTIYF; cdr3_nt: TGTGCCAGCAGTTTCGACAGCCCAGCCGTCTCTGGAAACACCATATATTTT
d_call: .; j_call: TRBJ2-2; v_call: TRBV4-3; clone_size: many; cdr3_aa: CASSQGRQTRGELFF; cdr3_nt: TGCGCCAGCAGCCAAGGGCGACAGACCCGCGGGGAGCTGTTTTTT
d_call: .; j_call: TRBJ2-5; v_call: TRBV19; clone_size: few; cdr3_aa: CASSIGSQETQYF; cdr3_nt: TGTGCCAGTAGTATAGGGTCCCAAGAGACCCAGTACTTC
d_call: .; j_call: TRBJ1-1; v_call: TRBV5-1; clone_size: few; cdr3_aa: CASSLQADNTEAFF; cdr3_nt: TGCGCCAGCAGCTTGCAGGCGGACAACACTGAAGCTTTCTTT
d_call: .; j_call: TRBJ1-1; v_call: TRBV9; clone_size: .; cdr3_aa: CASSVEQDTEAFF; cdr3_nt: TGTGCCAGCAGCGTCGAACAGGACACTGAAGCTTTCTTT
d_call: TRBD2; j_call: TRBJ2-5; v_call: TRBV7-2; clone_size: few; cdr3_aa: CASSPYGGGQETQYF; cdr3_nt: TGTGCCAGCAGCCCTTATGGGGGGGGCCAAGAGACCCAGTACTTC
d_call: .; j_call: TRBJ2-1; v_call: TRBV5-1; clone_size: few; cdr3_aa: CASSLVPGVSYNEQFF; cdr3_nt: TGCGCCAGCAGCTTGGTACCAGGGGTTTCCTACAATGAGCAGTTCTTC
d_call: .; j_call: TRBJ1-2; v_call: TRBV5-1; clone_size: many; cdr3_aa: CASSLLPSSGNGYTF; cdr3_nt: TGCGCCAGCAGCTTGTTGCCTTCGTCGGGAAATGGCTACACCTTC
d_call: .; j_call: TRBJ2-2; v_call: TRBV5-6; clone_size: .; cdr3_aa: CASSLSGAHTGELFF; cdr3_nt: TGTGCCAGCAGCTTGAGTGGGGCTCACACCGGGGAGCTGTTTTTT
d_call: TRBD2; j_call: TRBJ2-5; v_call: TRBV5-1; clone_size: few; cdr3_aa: CASSLGIGTTQETQYF; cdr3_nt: TGCGCCAGCAGCTTGGGAATCGGGACTACTCAAGAGACCCAGTACTTC
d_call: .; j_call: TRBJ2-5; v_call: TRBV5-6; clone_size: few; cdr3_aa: CASTLGGSETQYF; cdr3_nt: TGTGCCAGCACCCTAGGGGGGAGTGAGACCCAGTACTTC
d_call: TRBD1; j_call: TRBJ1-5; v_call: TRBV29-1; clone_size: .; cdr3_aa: CSVAGTADQPQHF; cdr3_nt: TGCAGCGTTGCCGGGACAGCCGATCAGCCCCAGCATTTT
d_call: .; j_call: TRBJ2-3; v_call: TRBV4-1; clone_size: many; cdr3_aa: CASTFKGQGRTDTQYF; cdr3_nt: TGCGCCAGCACCTTTAAGGGGCAGGGGCGGACAGATACGCAGTATTTT
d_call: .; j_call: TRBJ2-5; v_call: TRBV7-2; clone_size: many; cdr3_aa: CASSQRAGETQYF; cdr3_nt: TGTGCCAGCAGCCAGCGGGCCGGAGAGACCCAGTACTTC
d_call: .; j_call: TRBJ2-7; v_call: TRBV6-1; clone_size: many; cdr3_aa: CASSEGTPYEQYF; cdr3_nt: TGTGCCAGCAGTGAAGGGACACCCTACGAGCAGTACTTC
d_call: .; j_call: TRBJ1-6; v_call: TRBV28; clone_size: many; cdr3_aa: CASSPQGSPLHF; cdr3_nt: TGTGCCAGCAGTCCCCAAGGTTCACCCCTCCACTTT
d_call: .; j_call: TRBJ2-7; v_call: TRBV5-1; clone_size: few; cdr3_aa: CASSHRAGDHEQYF; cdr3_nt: TGCGCCAGCAGTCACAGGGCGGGGGATCACGAGCAGTACTTC
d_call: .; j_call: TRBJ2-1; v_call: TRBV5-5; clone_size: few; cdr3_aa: CASSHDLDGVKRNEQFF; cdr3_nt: TGTGCCAGCAGCCACGATCTGGACGGTGTTAAGAGGAATGAGCAGTTCTTC
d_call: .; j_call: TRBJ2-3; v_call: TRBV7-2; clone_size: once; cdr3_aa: CASSFRFQSDTQYF; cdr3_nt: TGTGCCAGCAGCTTTCGTTTCCAGTCAGATACGCAGTATTTT
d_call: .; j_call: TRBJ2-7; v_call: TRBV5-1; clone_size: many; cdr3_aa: CASSLAGDIDEQYF; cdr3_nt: TGCGCCAGCAGCTTGGCAGGGGACATAGACGAGCAGTACTTC
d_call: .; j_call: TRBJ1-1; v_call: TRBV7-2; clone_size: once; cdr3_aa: CASSLYTEAFF; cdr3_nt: TGTGCCAGCAGCTTGTACACTGAAGCTTTCTTT
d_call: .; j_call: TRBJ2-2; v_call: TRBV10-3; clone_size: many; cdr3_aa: CAISSWTGSGAGELFF; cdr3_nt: TGTGCCATCAGTTCTTGGACTGGATCGGGAGCCGGGGAGCTGTTTTTT
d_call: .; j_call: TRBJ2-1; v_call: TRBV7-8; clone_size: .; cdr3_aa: CASSFGSTYNEQFF; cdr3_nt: TGTGCCAGCAGCTTTGGGTCTACCTACAATGAGCAGTTCTTC
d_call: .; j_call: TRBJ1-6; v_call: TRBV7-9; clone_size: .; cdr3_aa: CASTAGAYNSPLHF; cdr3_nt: TGTGCCAGCACCGCAGGGGCTTATAATTCACCCCTCCACTTT
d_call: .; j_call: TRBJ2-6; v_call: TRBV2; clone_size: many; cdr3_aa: CASKGSGANVLTF; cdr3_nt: TGTGCCAGCAAAGGCTCTGGGGCCAACGTCCTGACTTTC
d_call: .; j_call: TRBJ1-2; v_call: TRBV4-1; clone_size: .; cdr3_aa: CASSQDQAGAYGYTF; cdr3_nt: TGCGCCAGCAGCCAAGACCAGGCAGGGGCGTATGGCTACACCTTC
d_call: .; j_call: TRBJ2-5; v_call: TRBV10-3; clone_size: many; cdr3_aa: CAISEVAGQETQYF; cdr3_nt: TGTGCCATCAGTGAAGTGGCTGGACAAGAGACCCAGTACTTC
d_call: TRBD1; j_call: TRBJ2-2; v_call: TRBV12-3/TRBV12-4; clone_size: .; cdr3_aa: CASSPPGQTNTGELFF; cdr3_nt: TGTGCCAGCAGTCCCCCGGGACAGACGAACACCGGGGAGCTGTTTTTT
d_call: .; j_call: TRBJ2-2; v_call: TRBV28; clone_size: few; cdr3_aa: CAGRTGNTGELFF; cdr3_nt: TGTGCCGGACGTACGGGGAACACCGGGGAGCTGTTTTTT
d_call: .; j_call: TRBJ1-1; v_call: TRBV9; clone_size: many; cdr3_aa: CASSATGSVTEAFF; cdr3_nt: TGTGCCAGCAGCGCCACAGGGTCGGTAACTGAAGCTTTCTTT
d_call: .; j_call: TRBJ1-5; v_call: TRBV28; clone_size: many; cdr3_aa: CVSSSPGWNQPQHF; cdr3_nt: TGTGTCAGCAGTTCTCCGGGTTGGAATCAGCCCCAGCATTTT